A selection of T cell receptor beta chains follows, all from one sample in a study of shared clonotypes between healthy human individuals. TCRdb's table, derived via immunoSEQ multiplex PCR, lists solely in-frame clones and lacks some. The data show roughly 2.5 million clones, with around nine tenths seen just once and around 0.14% held by the top ten. Sequenced input: naive CD4+ T cells sorted from blood. These receptors originate from a man between 18 and 35 years old in good health. The CDR3 runs from the conserved cysteine through the conserved F or W. D genes are given only for firm matches. Size tells how often a clone was seen (once, few, many) or the class of an expanded clone, and some rows leave it out.

v_gene,abundance,d_gene,j_gene,len,CDR3nt,CDR3aa
TRBV7-2,-,-,TRBJ2-5,14,TGTGCCAGCAGCCCAGCGGCCCTCCAAGAGACCCAGTACTTC,CASSPAALQETQYF
TRBV10-3,-,-,TRBJ2-1,16,TGTGCCATCAGGCCAGGGACGGGGGTCGCCTACAATGAGCAGTTCTTC,CAIRPGTGVAYNEQFF
TRBV5-8,-,-,TRBJ2-7,14,TGTGCCAGCAGCTTGGTTACTAGCTTCTACGAGCAGTACTTC,CASSLVTSFYEQYF
TRBV6-1,-,-,TRBJ1-5,14,TGTGCCAGCAGTGAAGCGGAATTAAATCAGCCCCAGCATTTT,CASSEAELNQPQHF
TRBV2,-,TRBD2,TRBJ2-7,16,TGTGCCAGCAGTGGGGCCAGGACTAGCGGGAGCAACGAGCAGTACTTC,CASSGARTSGSNEQYF
TRBV7-8,-,-,TRBJ2-7,13,TGTGCCAGCTCCGGCGCGGCCGGGGGGCGCGTAGACTTC,CASSGAAGGRVDF
TRBV5-1,-,TRBD1,TRBJ2-7,14,TGCGCCAGCAAAAGGACAGGGGACTCCTACGAGCAGTACTTC,CASKRTGDSYEQYF
TRBV7-9,-,-,TRBJ1-1,16,TGTGCCAGCACCCTAGGGCTTGTTGGAGGGACCACTGAAGCTTTCTTT,CASTLGLVGGTTEAFF
TRBV28,once,TRBD1,TRBJ1-4,15,TGTGCCAGCAGCGCTAACGACAGGGCATACGAAAAACTGTTTTTT,CASSANDRAYEKLFF
TRBV5-1,-,-,TRBJ1-2,12,TGCGCCAGCAGCTTCGACAGCTATGGCTACACCTTC,CASSFDSYGYTF
TRBV4-1,-,-,TRBJ2-2,13,TGCGCCAGCAGCCCACAGTACACCGGGGAGCTGTTTTTT,CASSPQYTGELFF
TRBV30,-,-,TRBJ1-1,14,TGTGCCTGGAAAGAGTTCCAGGGGAGCACTGAAGCTTTCTTT,CAWKEFQGSTEAFF
TRBV19,-,-,TRBJ1-1,13,TGTGCCAGTAGTGACAGGCCCAACACTGAAGCTTTCTTT,CASSDRPNTEAFF
TRBV5-1,-,TRBD1,TRBJ2-3,15,TGCGCCAGCAGCTTCCGGGGACAGGATGTGGATACGCAGTATTTT,CASSFRGQDVDTQYF
TRBV27,-,TRBD2,TRBJ2-1,16,TGTGCCAGCAGTGGCCTTTCGCGGGGGGACTACAATGAGCAGTTCTTC,CASSGLSRGDYNEQFF
TRBV11-2,-,-,TRBJ1-1,15,TGTGCCAGCAGCTTAGGAATGGGCTTGAACACTGAAGCTTTCTTT,CASSLGMGLNTEAFF
TRBV18,-,TRBD2,TRBJ2-1,16,TGTGCCAGCTCGTACCAGTCTAGCGGGGGTCCCAATGAGCAGTTCTTC,CASSYQSSGGPNEQFF
TRBV6-5,-,-,TRBJ1-2,15,TGTGCCAGCAGTTACCGGGACCGTTCTAACTATGGCTACACCTTC,CASSYRDRSNYGYTF
TRBV7-9,-,-,TRBJ1-6,15,TGTGCCAGCAGAGTAGGGGGTTCGTATAATTCACCCCTCCACTTT,CASRVGGSYNSPLHF
TRBV27,-,TRBD1,TRBJ1-2,16,TGTGCCAGCAGAACAGGGGGAAATCAAGAAGGGTATGGCTACACCTTC,CASRTGGNQEGYGYTF
TRBV7-2,once,-,TRBJ1-5,13,TGTGCCAGCAGCTTCACTAGCAATCAGCCCCAGCATTTT,CASSFTSNQPQHF
TRBV25-1,-,-,TRBJ2-5,14,TGTGCCAGCAGTTCGGGACACCCGGGGGAGACCCAGTACTTC,CASSSGHPGETQYF
TRBV10-3,-,-,TRBJ1-2,12,TGTGCCATCGGCACTCCGAACTATGGCTACACCTTC,CAIGTPNYGYTF
TRBV18,-,TRBD1,TRBJ1-1,15,TGTGCCAGCTCACCAACTAAGGGGGCGTACACTGAAGCTTTCTTT,CASSPTKGAYTEAFF
TRBV10-3,once,-,TRBJ2-2,14,TGTGCCATCAGTGACGCGCCGGTCACCGGGGAGCTGTTTTTT,CAISDAPVTGELFF
TRBV19,-,TRBD1,TRBJ1-2,14,TGTGCCAGTAGTACCGGACAGGTCCCCTATGGCTACACCTTC,CASSTGQVPYGYTF
TRBV7-6,-,-,TRBJ1-1,10,TGTGCCAGTACGGGCACTGAAGCTTTCTTT,CASTGTEAFF
TRBV9,-,-,TRBJ2-2,14,TGTGCCAGCAGCGTAGAAATCAACACCGGGGAGCTGTTTTTT,CASSVEINTGELFF
TRBV21-1,-,-,TRBJ1-5,16,TGTGCCAGCAGCAAATTCGAGACCGCGATAAATCAGCCCCAGCATTTT,CASSKFETAINQPQHF
TRBV6-5,-,TRBD1,TRBJ2-7,15,TGTGCCAGCAGTTACGACAGGGAAGGGGTCAACGAGCAGTACTTC,CASSYDREGVNEQYF
TRBV7-2,-,-,TRBJ1-2,14,TGTGCCAGCAGCTCGGTCGGAGGGCCCGGGAGCTACACCTTC,CASSSVGGPGSYTF
TRBV28,once,TRBD1,TRBJ1-4,16,TGTGCCAGCAGTTTAATGCAACAGGGGGCTAATGAAAAACTGTTTTTT,CASSLMQQGANEKLFF
TRBV6-1,-,TRBD1,TRBJ1-1,16,TGTGCCAGCAGTGAGCCGGGACAGGGGGGAAACACTGAAGCTTTCTTT,CASSEPGQGGNTEAFF
TRBV18,-,-,TRBJ1-5,16,TGTGCCAGCTCACCCTCGGGCAGGGGAGGACATCAGCCCCAGCATTTT,CASSPSGRGGHQPQHF
TRBV25-1,-,TRBD1,TRBJ1-4,17,TGTGCCAGCAGTCCCGGGACAGGGTTGTGGGGAGGTGAAAAACTGTTTTTT,CASSPGTGLWGGEKLFF
TRBV6-1,-,-,TRBJ2-2,14,TGTGCCAGCAGTGCCACAGGGAGCACCGGGGAGCTGTTTTTT,CASSATGSTGELFF
TRBV7-9,-,TRBD2,TRBJ2-5,14,TGTGCCAGCAGCGTAGCGGGAGCCGGCGAGACCCAGTACTTC,CASSVAGAGETQYF
TRBV5-1,-,TRBD1,TRBJ1-3,17,TGCGCCAGCAGCGGGGAGGACAGGGCATTCTCTGGAAACACCATATATTTT,CASSGEDRAFSGNTIYF
TRBV7-9,-,TRBD1,TRBJ2-7,15,TGTGCCAGCAGCACTTATGGCGGTCAGGGGGTCGAGCAGTACTTC,CASSTYGGQGVEQYF
TRBV10-3,-,TRBD2,TRBJ2-3,18,TGTGCCATCAGCCAAGGACTAGCGGGGGGGCATGGCACAGATACGCAGTATTTT,CAISQGLAGGHGTDTQYF
TRBV19,-,-,TRBJ1-1,11,TGTGCCAGTATACAGTGGACTGAAGCTTTCTTT,CASIQWTEAFF
TRBV27,-,TRBD1,TRBJ1-2,15,TGTGCCAGCAGTGTCGGGACAGGGTTTCGGTATGGCTACACCTTC,CASSVGTGFRYGYTF
TRBV5-1,-,TRBD2,TRBJ2-6,19,TGCGCCAGCAGCTACGGACTAGCGGGGGAAGGCTCTGGGGCCAACGTCCTGACTTTC,CASSYGLAGEGSGANVLTF
TRBV28,-,TRBD2,TRBJ2-3,16,TGTGCCAGCAGAGGGCTAGCGGGGGTTCCCACAGATACGCAGTATTTT,CASRGLAGVPTDTQYF
TRBV29-1,-,-,TRBJ2-7,14,TGCAGCGTTGAAGAATACCCGGACGCCTACGAGCAGTACTTC,CSVEEYPDAYEQYF
TRBV12-5,-,-,TRBJ1-1,16,TGTGCTAGTGGTTTGGACGGGACACCGAGGTACACTGAAGCTTTCTTT,CASGLDGTPRYTEAFF
TRBV19,-,TRBD1,TRBJ2-5,14,TGTGCCAGTAGTCCCGCAGGGGGCTCAGAGACCCAGTACTTC,CASSPAGGSETQYF
TRBV9,-,-,TRBJ1-2,14,TGTGCCAGCAGCGAACTAGGGCAGACCTATGGCTACACCTTC,CASSELGQTYGYTF
TRBV7-9,once,-,TRBJ2-7,13,TGTGCCAGCAGCTATAGCGGAACCTACGAGCAGTACTTC,CASSYSGTYEQYF
TRBV15,-,-,TRBJ2-2,17,TGTGCCACCAGCAGATATCGAGGGGGGCAGGACACCGGGGAGCTGTTTTTT,CATSRYRGGQDTGELFF